The rows below give T cell receptor beta chains drawn from one sample of a study of T cell responses to AZD1222 COVID-19 vaccine. Sequencing was performed with immunoSEQ multiplex PCR; in TCRdb, only in-frame clones are kept and a portion is missing. Of over 150,000 clones in the sample, 80% to 90% were seen once. The sample was peripheral blood, taken 28 days after the second AZD1222 dose. These TCRs come from an adult who received the AZD1222 COVID-19 vaccine. The CDR3 runs from the conserved cysteine through the conserved F or W. The order of the fields is D gene, J gene, V gene, clone size, CDR3 DNA, CDR3 protein. A D gene is named only where the DNA matches it firmly. Clone size, where shown, is once, few, many, or a class for clones that have expanded.

D: TRBD1
J: TRBJ2-5
V: TRBV25-1
size: NA
DNA: TGTGCCAGCAGCCAATACAGGGGGCAGGGAGAGACCCAGTACTTC
CDR3: CASSQYRGQGETQYF

D: NA
J: TRBJ2-5
V: TRBV2
size: NA
DNA: TGTGCCAGCAACTACTTTCCGGAAGAGACCCAGTACTTC
CDR3: CASNYFPEETQYF

D: NA
J: TRBJ1-2
V: TRBV4-2
size: few
DNA: TGTGCCAGCAGCCCTGAAGGCGGTTCGAACTATGGCTACACCTTC
CDR3: CASSPEGGSNYGYTF

D: NA
J: TRBJ2-7
V: TRBV29-1
size: few
DNA: TGCAGCGTTGCGGCCAACGCCTACGAGCAGTACTTC
CDR3: CSVAANAYEQYF

D: NA
J: TRBJ1-2
V: TRBV5-4
size: NA
DNA: TGTGCCAGCAGCTTGGCCTTGAAGGGATCTGGCTACACCTTC
CDR3: CASSLALKGSGYTF

D: NA
J: TRBJ1-2
V: TRBV19
size: NA
DNA: TGTGCCAGTAGACCGGGGCCCTATGGCTACACCTTC
CDR3: CASRPGPYGYTF

D: NA
J: TRBJ1-2
V: TRBV3-1/TRBV3-2
size: NA
DNA: TGTGCCAGCAGCCAAGGCTTCGGCGGCAGGTCACGGTTGGACTATGGCTACACCTTC
CDR3: CASSQGFGGRSRLDYGYTF

D: NA
J: TRBJ1-1
V: TRBV7-2
size: NA
DNA: TGTGCCAGCAGCTTAGGGGGAGGGGGGACTGAAGCTTTCTTT
CDR3: CASSLGGGGTEAFF

D: NA
J: TRBJ1-1
V: TRBV7-3
size: once
DNA: TGTGCCAGCAGCTTACAGCCGAACACTGAAGCTTTCTTT
CDR3: CASSLQPNTEAFF

D: NA
J: TRBJ1-5
V: TRBV5-8
size: NA
DNA: TGTGCCAGCAGCTTGGATTTTGGGGAATCACGCAATCAGCCCCAGCATTTT
CDR3: CASSLDFGESRNQPQHF

D: NA
J: TRBJ1-1
V: TRBV5-1
size: NA
DNA: TGCGCCAGCAGCTCCGATGGGCGTGGAGTAGCTTTCTTT
CDR3: CASSSDGRGVAFF